Here is one T cell receptor (beta chain) with its context. No antigen is known for it. No much larger clonotype is one base removed from it; base qualities were not supplied. The data originate from a study of cytomegalovirus exposure and HLA in healthy donors (dated by TCRdb to the late 2010s). Context from the whole study: In an earlier analysis of some 550 of the donors, 276 Gb of sequence data and some 120 million unique TCR beta sequences from roughly 190 million T cells were reported. About 300 gigabases of sequencing data and approximately 85 million unique TCR sequences were included in an early release covering several hundred HLA-typed donors. The genetic ancestry cluster associated with self-reported Caucasian donors included around 76% of the roughly 390 genotyped donors. The study aimed to test whether signatures of past pathogen exposure could be identified by cataloging public T cell receptors. The study used immunosequencing to profile the T cell repertoires of approximately 690 subjects and linked those repertoires to cytomegalovirus serostatus. Along with the approximately 620-subject first cohort, a separate validation cohort of more than 90 different subjects was used. To predict cytomegalovirus infection status, the study brought together high-throughput TCR immunosequencing, statistical association of individual TCRs with disease status, and machine learning. A later analysis re-analyzed previously published TCR beta repertoires from roughly 630 donors and added high-resolution HLA genotyping to study TCR occurrence patterns. In the later analysis, no new phenotypic data were used to find candidate immune exposures; instead, reliance was placed on TCR beta sequences and their occurrence across donors. To decide whether each TCR beta V gene segment behaved as functional or pseudogenic, an earlier analysis of approximately 590 of the donors relied on high-throughput TCR beta sequencing. Donor age, sex, ethnicity and CMV serostatus were compiled together with the repertoire data. A later genetic analysis used genome-wide SNP genotypes for 398 of the 666 donors, treating that subset as a discovery cohort. Every discovery cohort repertoire had been produced on one sequencing platform. Both class I and class II loci were covered by HLA typing, at four-digit resolution. Typing coverage differed by locus: A, B, C, DRB1 and DQB1 were typed in roughly 620-640 donors, DQA1 in 522, DPA1 in roughly 590, and DPB1 in 400 to 490. Because of strong linkage in the cohort, five DR-DQ haplotypes were treated as single units for association and clustering. Among some 410 genotyped donors of the cohort, an average of approximately 240,000 unique TCR beta nucleotide sequences were sequenced per donor, roughly 18% of them non-productive. What the authors observed across the whole study: Because some donors lacked HLA typing at each locus, the association tests relied only on the typed subset. Only TCR beta chains were sequenced in this cohort, and the absence of alpha or paired-chain data limited detectable features. Most TCR sequences were observed very rarely across donors, whereas some public TCRs were present in many individuals. The classifier was reported to diagnose cytomegalovirus status with high specificity and sensitivity in both the original and validation cohorts. In vitro tests confirmed that three of the cytomegalovirus-associated TCR beta chains recognize cytomegalovirus antigens. According to the authors, the approach could potentially be generalized to other disease states and immunological phenotypes. In a later analysis, the rate of TCR association differed among HLA loci, with DRB1 alleles having the most associated TCRs and HLA-C alleles having the fewest. A cluster of highly shared sequence variants was judged likely to represent a technical artifact of the sequencing pipeline. When HLA alleles, especially DR and DQ, strongly co-occurred, TCR associations were difficult to assign to individual alleles. In a later genetic analysis, a missense DCLRE1C variant was associated with V-gene and J-gene trimming of TCR beta chains, and the association was replicated in an independent cohort. According to a later genetic analysis, donors in an Asian-associated ancestry cluster had fewer N-insertions in productive TCRs than the approximately 630-donor mean. Correlated functional status among segregating V segments might reflect linkage disequilibrium, but an unknown experimental factor could not be ruled out. In a later analysis, most CMV-associated TCR beta chains were found to appear HLA-restricted, with HLA associations seemingly driven largely by CMV exposure. A further reported finding was that TCR beta sequences accurately predicted the HLA-A and HLA-B alleles for most subjects in the first cohort. CMV serostatus was the only immune exposure information available for the cohort. In a later analysis, about 16,000 TCR beta sequences were associated with specific HLA alleles at a false discovery rate of 0.05. Compared with equally common non-associated chains, HLA-associated TCR beta chains in a later analysis were more clonally expanded and had lower generation probabilities. Some IMGT-functional V segments, including TRBV6-2 and TRBV6-3, could not be told apart with the 87-base-pair reads, so those segments were excluded. Sequencing depth was assumed to be roughly uniform across donors in the presence/absence analyses, though that assumption may not hold. According to a later analysis, parvovirus B19, influenza, CMV and Epstein-Barr virus appeared linked to several top co-occurrence clusters. In an earlier analysis of about 600 of the donors, most TCR beta V segments appeared in productive rearrangements about 87% or about 30% of the time, broadly matching IMGT annotations. The study gave a list of about 150 TCR beta chains associated with cytomegalovirus. Roughly 17 rarely observed V segments, including chromosome 9 orphons, were excluded from the earlier analysis of about 600 of the donors because counts were too low.

The library was prepared using the immunoSEQ multiplex PCR assay. The multiplex PCR relied on a mix of 60 forward primers for TCR Vbeta segments and 13 reverse primers for TCR Jbeta segments. The CDR3 region of rearranged TCR beta genes was amplified from genomic DNA with a multiplex PCR assay. On the Illumina HiSeq System, the amplified TCR beta libraries were sequenced as 87-base-pair reads. The published analysis was carried out like this. A later analysis tallied some 79 million unique TCR beta chains across the 666 repertoires, and 10 million to 11 million of those chains were shared by two or more donors. Raw reads were error-corrected and collapsed into unique sequences with a nearest-neighbor algorithm that merged closely related sequences to remove PCR and sequencing errors. Alignment of CDR3 sequences to IMGT reference sequences was used to assign V, D and J gene segments. For a sequence to be retained, a match of at least six nucleotides was required to both a V gene segment and a J gene segment. A rearrangement counted as productive if the CDR3 had no stop codons and remained in frame with V and J, and every other rearrangement counted as non-productive. Following IMGT convention, CDR3 was defined as the stretch from the second conserved V-encoded cysteine up to the conserved J-encoded phenylalanine. The earlier analysis of some 580 of the donors excluded any sequence lacking an unambiguous match to a single V gene segment. In an earlier analysis of some 590 of the donors, V segments were called functional above 56.7% productive rearrangements and were called segregating when the between-donor standard deviation exceeded 5%. A statistical classification framework was developed to diagnose cytomegalovirus status using the catalog of TCR beta chain sequences. V and J gene assignment, in a later analysis, came from comparing TCR nucleotide sequences with IMGT/GENE-DB human TR gene sequences. The TCRdist pipeline was used in a later analysis to assign CDR3 sequences and most-parsimonious VDJ recombination scenarios. In a later analysis, every TCR beta chain was defined by the combination of its CDR3 amino acid sequence and its V-gene family, and reads without a unique V-gene family were dropped. As a way to deal with suspected cross-contamination and a sequencing artifact, a later analysis dropped roughly 600 nucleotide sequences that were highly shared and had low generation probability. In a later analysis, a clonal expansion index was calculated for each public chain from normalized within-repertoire ranks of inferred template counts. Generation probabilities in a later analysis came from a VDJ recombination model fitted to out-of-frame rearrangements, and those results were checked against IGoR. In a later analysis, hypergeometric tests were used to score TCR-TCR, TCR-HLA and TCR-CMV co-occurrence, with a repertoire-size bias correction applied to TCR pairs. In a later analysis, false discovery rates were estimated by permuting HLA or CMV assignments 20 times. In a later analysis, co-occurring TCRs were grouped using DBSCAN, and TCRdist sequence similarity was added for clustering within HLA-allele-positive subsets. Repertoires with fewer than 30,000 or more than 120,000 public chains were left out of co-occurrence clustering, as were about five repertoires with anomalous nucleotide sharing. This immuneACCESS table, as held by TCRdb, lists in-frame sequences with V and J called but not all clones. Of the missing ones, under half trace to an unresolved V gene in checked studies; the others have no known cause. V and J calls and clone size follow that table, whereas D and trimming were derived from the DNA. This sample comprises approximately 170,000 clones, under 80% of them detected only once. 4% to 5% of the sample belongs to the ten largest clones.

The cohort consisted of fewer than 700 healthy bone marrow donors. At the time of sampling, every cohort member was nominally healthy, though immune exposures that went unrecorded were likely present. The donor tested CMV seropositive and was one of the 289 seropositive cohort members. A peripheral blood sample was provided by each donor, and peripheral blood mononuclear cells were used for TCR beta sequencing. Genomic DNA was extracted from the blood cell samples with the Qiagen DNeasy Blood Extraction Kit. The CDR3 goes from the cysteine to the phenylalanine over 15 residues. Left in the record is the CDR3 DNA by itself, 45 bases read in frame from the first base. Deletion took 1 base off V and 9 bases off J, with a span of 16 bases between the germline ends. CDR1 and CDR2, per the germline V gene, are SNHLY and FYNNEI.

The sequence links TRBV2 to TRBJ2-1, and possibly TRBD2, on 5 matching bases. This sequence was found in a man between 25 and 39 years old in good health and CMV-seropositive. Sequencing was carried out using PBMCs. The CDR3 protein is CASSEVQRPRGEQFF. Read as DNA, the sequence is TGTGCCAGCAGTGAAGTTCAGCGGCCCCGGGGTGAGCAGTTCTTC.